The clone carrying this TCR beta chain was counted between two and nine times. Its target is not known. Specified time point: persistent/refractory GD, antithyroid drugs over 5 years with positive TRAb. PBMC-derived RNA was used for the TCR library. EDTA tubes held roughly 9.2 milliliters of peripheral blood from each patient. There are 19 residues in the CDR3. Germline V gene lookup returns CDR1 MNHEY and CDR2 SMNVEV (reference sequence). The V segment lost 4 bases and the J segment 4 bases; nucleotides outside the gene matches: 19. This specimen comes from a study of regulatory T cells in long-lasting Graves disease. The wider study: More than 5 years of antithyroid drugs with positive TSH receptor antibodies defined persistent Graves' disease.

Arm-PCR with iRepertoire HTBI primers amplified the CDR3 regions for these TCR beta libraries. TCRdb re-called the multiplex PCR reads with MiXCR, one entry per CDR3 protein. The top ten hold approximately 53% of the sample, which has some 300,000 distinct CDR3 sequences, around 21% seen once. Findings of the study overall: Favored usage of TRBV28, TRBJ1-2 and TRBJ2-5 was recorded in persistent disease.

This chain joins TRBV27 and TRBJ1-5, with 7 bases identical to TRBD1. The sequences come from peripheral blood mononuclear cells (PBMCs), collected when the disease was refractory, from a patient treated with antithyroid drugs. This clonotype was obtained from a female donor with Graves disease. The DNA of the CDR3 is TGTGCCAGCAGTTCCACCGGGGACAGCCAGGGGAATAATAATCAGCCCCAGCATTTT. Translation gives CASSSTGDSQGNNNQPQHF.